This TCR beta chain comes out of a study of blood T cell repertoires in COVID-19. Study details: Sample material is recorded as cDNA or gDNA derived from T cells, B-cell-depleted T cells, or PBMCs.

Produced via immunoSEQ multiplex PCR; TCRdb's table is partial and in-frame only. The sample holds nearly 250,000 clones; around 80% are singletons and the top ten take under 2%. V was cut by 4 bases and J by 5 bases, with 18 bases left in between. The CDR3 length is 16 residues. The germline V gene encodes CDR1 SGHRS and CDR2 YFSETQ. This receptor was obtained from an elderly woman with acute or convalescent COVID-19. The chain joins TRBV5-1 to TRBJ2-2, with D unclear. Sequences were obtained from peripheral blood. The CDR3 coding sequence is TGCGCCAGCAGCCCAAAGACACAATCTAAGACCGGGGAGCTGTTTTTT. As protein: CASSPKTQSKTGELFF.